The TCR beta chain under discussion was sequenced for a study of blood T cell repertoires in COVID-19. Study at large: PBMCs, B-cell-depleted T cells, or T cells provided the cDNA or gDNA that made up the material.

Trimming left V 10 bases short and J 0 bases short, with 25 bases between. The CDR3 consists of 18 residues. The germline gives CDR1 SNHLY, CDR2 FYNNEI. Authors' data handling: Reference gene primer amplification gave estimated nucleated cell counts. Sequencing was performed with immunoSEQ multiplex PCR; in TCRdb, only in-frame clones are kept and a portion is missing. The V and J calls and clone size are taken from that table; D and trimming were inferred from the DNA. The sample consists of tens of thousands of clones, 88% of them appearing once. This rearrangement joins TRBV2 to TRBJ1-3; D remains unclear. Sequences were obtained from peripheral blood. The sequence was obtained from a man in his forties or fifties with acute or convalescent COVID-19. The CDR3 here is CAITVYGALPFSGNTIYF. The CDR3 DNA sequence: TGTGCCATCACGGTTTACGGTGCCCTTCCCTTCTCTGGAAACACCATATATTTT.